These 18 T cell receptor beta chains were sequenced from one sample in a study of cytomegalovirus exposure and HLA in healthy donors. This PCR relied on a set of 60 Vbeta primers and 13 Jbeta primers. The data were produced by immunoSEQ multiplex PCR, yet TCRdb's version contains in-frame clones alone and is incomplete. Here the sample spans some 170,000 clones, roughly 80% being singletons. Sample: PBMCs. The receptors were gathered from a woman in her 30s in good health and CMV-seropositive.

The chain employs TRBV9 and TRBJ2-5, with TRBD2 identical over 12 bases. The V segment lost 4 bases and the J segment 2 bases; nucleotides outside the gene matches: 9. Germline V lookup: CDR1 SGDLS, CDR2 YYNGEE. This CDR3 comprises 17 residues. The CDR3 loop is CASSSRLAGALQETQYF. The CDR3 nucleotides read TGTGCCAGCAGCTCCCGACTAGCGGGGGCCTTACAAGAGACCCAGTACTTC. Full variable domain (missing parts from reference TRBV9 and TRBJ2-5): DSGVTQTPKHLITATGQRVTLRCSPRSGDLSVYWYQQSLDQGLQFLIQYYNGEERAKGNILERFSAQQFPDLHSELNLSSLELGDSALYFCASSSRLAGALQETQYFGPGTRLLVL.

This chain joins TRBV27 and TRBJ2-3; D possibly corresponds to TRBD2 (5 bases). The CDR3 length is 14 residues. V shed 6 bases and J shed 4 bases, with 14 bases lying between them. Germline CDR1 is MNHEY and CDR2 is SMNVEV (reference sequence). DNA of the CDR3: TGTGCCAGCAGACCCCGGACTGTCGCAGATACGCAGTATTTT. Its protein product is CASRPRTVADTQYF.

This clone has just a few counts. This sequence joins TRBV28 and TRBJ2-7, with D tentatively TRBD2 (6 bases). Germline CDR1 MDHEN, CDR2 SYDVKM. Trimming removed 1 base from V and 1 base from J, with 11 bases in between. This CDR3 region has 15 residues. CDR3 DNA: TGTGCCAGCAGTTTATTAATGGGGGGATCCTACGAGCAGTACTTC. Its translation is CASSLLMGGSYEQYF.

V is TRBV5-4 and J is TRBJ1-6, with a possible D match to TRBD1 (6 bases). Germline V gene lookup returns CDR1 SGHNT and CDR2 YYREEE (reference sequence). The V and J ends lost 4 bases and 7 bases respectively, with 15 bases between them. The length of the CDR3 is 15 residues. The chain's CDR3 is CASSESRQANSPLHF. CDR3 coding DNA: TGTGCCAGCAGCGAGAGTCGACAGGCGAATTCACCCCTCCACTTT.

This chain links TRBV7-2 with TRBJ1-2; 7 bases fit TRBD1. The V and J ends lost 5 bases and 4 bases, in that order; junction bases with no gene match: 10. Per germline, CDR1 SGHTA and CDR2 FQGNSA. There are 15 residues in the CDR3. As DNA, the CDR3 is TGTGCCAGCAGCCCCGATAGGACAGGTCGCTATGGCTACACCTTC. It yields the protein CASSPDRTGRYGYTF. Combining the CDR3 with reference TRBV7-2 and TRBJ1-2 gives the whole variable domain GAGVSQSPSNKVTEKGKDVELRCDPISGHTALYWYRQSLGQGLEFLIYFQGNSAPDKSGLPSDRFSAERTGGSVSTLTIQRTQQEDSAVYLCASSPDRTGRYGYTFGSGTRLTVV.

The chain uses TRBV2 and TRBJ1-4; 7 bases line up with TRBD1. This CDR3 has 14 residues. Germline values: CDR1 SNHLY, CDR2 FYNNEI. The ends lost 9 bases at V and 8 bases at J; junction bases unmatched: 12. The DNA for the CDR3 is TGTGCCAGTGACAGGGCCGCCGAACGAGAAAAACTGTTTTTT. Its translation is CASDRAAEREKLFF.

About this clone: In the same sample, other DNA sequences code for this CDR3. The genes are TRBV9 and TRBJ1-2; TRBD1 is a possible D gene (6 bases). The CDR3 extends over 13 amino acids. The ends were cut back, 0 bases at V and 3 bases at J, with 6 bases in the middle. The V gene's germline CDR1 is SGDLS and CDR2 YYNGEE. The CDR3 spells CASSVAGDYGYTF. DNA of the CDR3: TGTGCCAGCAGCGTAGCAGGGGACTATGGCTACACCTTC.

This clone was detected once. The chain couples TRBV10-3 to TRBJ1-2; D remains unclear. Trimming took 6 bases from V and 8 from J, leaving 16 bases between them. There are 13 residues in the CDR3. Germline V CDR1 and CDR2: ENHRY, SYGVKD. In DNA, the CDR3 is TGTGCCATCAGCGAGGGTCCCCGAGGCGGCTACACCTTC. Amino acid sequence: CAISEGPRGGYTF.

This chain connects TRBV28 to TRBJ1-2, with D possibly TRBD1 on 5 matching bases. The germline CDR1 and CDR2 sequences are MDHEN and SYDVKM. This CDR3 is 14 amino acids long. Trimming removed 5 bases from V and 2 bases from J, with 12 bases in between. Here the CDR3 DNA reads TGTGCCAGCAGTCCCGCGGGGGGGAACTATGGCTACACCTTC. Residues: CASSPAGGNYGYTF.

In its sample, this clone was seen a few times. The J gene is TRBJ1-4, the V gene TRBV7-2; TRBD1 matches 8 bases. The CDR3 has 16 residues. J gave up 5 bases and V 5 bases, and 10 bases lay outside the gene matches. The germline CDR1 and CDR2 sequences are SGHTA and FQGNSA. CDR3 residues: CASSPRQGIGNEKLFF. The CDR3 nucleotides read TGTGCCAGCAGCCCGCGACAGGGGATAGGCAATGAAAAACTGTTTTTT.

This chain connects TRBV7-2 to TRBJ1-5; a weak D match, TRBD1 (6 bases). The CDR3 totals 13 residues. V lost 1 base, J lost 6 bases, and 7 bases lay in between. The germline CDR1 and CDR2 sequences are SGHTA and FQGNSA. CDR3 in amino acids: CASSLVGGQPQHF. The CDR3 DNA reads TGTGCCAGCAGCTTAGTAGGGGGTCAGCCCCAGCATTTT.

The V and J genes are TRBV5-1 and TRBJ1-5, with D hard to call. Germline CDR1 SGHRS, CDR2 YFSETQ. Trimming removed 0 bases from V and 6 bases from J, with 7 bases in between. The CDR3 runs 13 residues. CDR3 in amino acids: CASSLVSGQPQHF. CDR3 coding DNA: TGCGCCAGCAGCTTGGTAAGCGGTCAGCCCCAGCATTTT. The complete variable domain, with remaining parts taken from reference TRBV5-1 and TRBJ1-5, reads KAGVTQTPRYLIKTRGQQVTLSCSPISGHRSVSWYQQTPGQGLQFLFEYFSETQRNKGNFPGRFSGRQFSNSRSEMNVSTLELGDSALYLCASSLVSGQPQHFGDGTRLSIL.

V gene TRBV13 combines with J gene TRBJ2-3; the D gene is possibly TRBD1 (6 bases). Germline assignment: CDR1 PRHDT and CDR2 FYEKMQ (reference sequence). The V end was cut by 5 bases, the J end by 2 bases, with 14 bases between. The CDR3 contains 15 residues. CDR3 DNA sequence: TGTGCCAGCAGCCAACCAGGGGCCGACACAGATACGCAGTATTTT. Amino acid sequence: CASSQPGADTDTQYF.

V is TRBV9 and J is TRBJ1-3; possible D gene TRBD1, 5 bases. Trimming cost V 0 bases and J 4 bases, with 11 bases left between them. Looked up from germline, CDR1 is SGDLS and CDR2 is YYNGEE. The CDR3 loop spans 15 amino acids. The CDR3: CASSVDPGWGNTIYF. CDR3 nucleotides: TGTGCCAGCAGCGTAGATCCAGGGTGGGGAAACACCATATATTTT.

The CDR3 DNA sequence: TGTGCCAGCAGTGGACTAGCGGGGGGGCTCGGGGATACGCAGTATTTT. Encoded protein: CASSGLAGGLGDTQYF. This chain uses TRBV6-1 with TRBJ2-3, with 14 bases aligning to TRBD2. V lost 4 bases and J lost 6; bases outside the gene matches: 6. Germline CDR1 MNHNS, CDR2 SASEGT. This CDR3 region has 16 residues.

The chain links TRBV7-9 to TRBJ2-2, with TRBD2 as a possible D gene (5 bases). This CDR3 is 16 amino acids long. From germline, CDR1 is SEHNR and CDR2 FQNEAQ (reference sequence). Trimming cost V 5 bases and J 1 base, with 14 bases left between them. The CDR3: CASSRVRGRNTGELFF. DNA of the CDR3: TGTGCCAGCAGCCGGGTGAGAGGGCGGAACACCGGGGAGCTGTTTTTT.

This chain links TRBV4-1 with TRBJ2-5, with D uncertain. V dropped 3 bases and J dropped 5 bases, with 19 bases sitting between them. Germline V CDR1 and CDR2: MGHRA, YSYEKL. The CDR3 has 16 amino acids. The CDR3 region is CASSHLLSTGAETQYF. The DNA of the CDR3 is TGCGCCAGCAGCCACTTGCTGTCGACCGGAGCGGAGACCCAGTACTTC.

V gene TRBV5-1 combines with J gene TRBJ2-3; D might be TRBD2 (5 bases). Germline CDR1 SGHRS, CDR2 YFSETQ. V was cut by 0 bases and J by 0 bases, with 8 bases left in between. This CDR3 is 15 amino acids long. The CDR3 loop reads CASSLALASTDTQYF. Written as DNA, the CDR3 is TGCGCCAGCAGCTTGGCCCTAGCTAGCACAGATACGCAGTATTTT.